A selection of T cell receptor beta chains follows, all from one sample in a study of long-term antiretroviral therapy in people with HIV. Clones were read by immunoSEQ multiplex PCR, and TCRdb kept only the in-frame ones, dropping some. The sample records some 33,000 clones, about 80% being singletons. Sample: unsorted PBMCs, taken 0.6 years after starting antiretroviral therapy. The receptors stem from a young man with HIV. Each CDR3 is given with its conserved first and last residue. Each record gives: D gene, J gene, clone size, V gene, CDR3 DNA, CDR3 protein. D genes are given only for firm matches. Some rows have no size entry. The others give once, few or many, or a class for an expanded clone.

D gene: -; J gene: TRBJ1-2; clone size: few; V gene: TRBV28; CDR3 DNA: TGTGCCAGCAGTTTGGGGGGACGGGGCACCTTC; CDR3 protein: CASSLGGRGTF
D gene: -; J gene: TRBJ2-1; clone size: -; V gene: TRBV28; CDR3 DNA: TGTGCCAGCAACAAAAAAGGGGGCTCCTACAATGAGCAGTTCTTC; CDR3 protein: CASNKKGGSYNEQFF
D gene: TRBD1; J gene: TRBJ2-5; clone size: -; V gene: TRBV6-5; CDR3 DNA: TGTGCCAGCAGGGGACAGGGGCGGGGAGAGACCCAGTACTTC; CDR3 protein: CASRGQGRGETQYF
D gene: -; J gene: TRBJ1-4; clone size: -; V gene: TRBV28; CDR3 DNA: TGTGCCAGCAGTATACTGGCGGGGGGTGAAAAACTGTTTTTT; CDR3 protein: CASSILAGGEKLFF
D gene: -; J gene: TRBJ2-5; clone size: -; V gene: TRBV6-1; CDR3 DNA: TGTGCCAGCAGTGAAAAAGGCCGGGGTGAGACCCAGTACTTC; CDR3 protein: CASSEKGRGETQYF
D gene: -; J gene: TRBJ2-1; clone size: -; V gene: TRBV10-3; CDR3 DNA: TGTGCCATAGGGGCCACATCGGGGTATCAGTTCTTC; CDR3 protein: CAIGATSGYQFF
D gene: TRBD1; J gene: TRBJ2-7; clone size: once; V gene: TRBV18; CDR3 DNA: TGTGCCAGCTCACCACTACAGGGGGTCCTAGCGAACGAGCAGTACTTC; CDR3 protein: CASSPLQGVLANEQYF
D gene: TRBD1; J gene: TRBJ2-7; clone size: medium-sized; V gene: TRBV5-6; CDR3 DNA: TGTGCCAGCAGCTTCGGGACAGGAAAGTACGAGCAGTACTTC; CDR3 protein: CASSFGTGKYEQYF
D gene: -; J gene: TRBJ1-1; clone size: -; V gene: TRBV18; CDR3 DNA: TGTGCCAGCTCATCCCGGAGGGTGAACACTGAAGCTTTCTTT; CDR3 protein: CASSSRRVNTEAFF
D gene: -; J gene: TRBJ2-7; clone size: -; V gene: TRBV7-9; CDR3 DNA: TGTGCCAGCAGCCTTGTGTTAGGGGGCTACGAGCAGTACTTC; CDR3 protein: CASSLVLGGYEQYF
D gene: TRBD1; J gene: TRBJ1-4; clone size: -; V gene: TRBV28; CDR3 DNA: TGTGCCAGCAGTTTTGTGCAGGGGGGGGTAAAACTGTTTTTT; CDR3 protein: CASSFVQGGVKLFF
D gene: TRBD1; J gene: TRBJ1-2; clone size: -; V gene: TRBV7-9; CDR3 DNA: TGTGCCAGCAGCCCCCGGGACAGGGGGGTTAACTATGGCTACACCTTC; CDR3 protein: CASSPRDRGVNYGYTF
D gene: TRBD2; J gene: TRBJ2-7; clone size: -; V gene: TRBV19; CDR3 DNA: TGTGCCAGTAGTATGGGGGCTAGCGGGACAGACTCCTACGAGCAGTACTTC; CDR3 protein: CASSMGASGTDSYEQYF
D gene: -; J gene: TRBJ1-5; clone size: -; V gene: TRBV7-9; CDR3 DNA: TGTGCCAGCAGCCCTGGAGGGTGGGGTCAGCCCCAGCATTTT; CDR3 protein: CASSPGGWGQPQHF
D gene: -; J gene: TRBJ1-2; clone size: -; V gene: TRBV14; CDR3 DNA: TGTGCCAGCAGCCAAGTAACGGACTACACCTTC; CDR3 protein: CASSQVTDYTF
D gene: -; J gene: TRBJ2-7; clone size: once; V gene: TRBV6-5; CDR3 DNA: TGTGCCAGCAGTTACTCACCCGGAGGAGACGAGCAGTACTTC; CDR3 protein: CASSYSPGGDEQYF
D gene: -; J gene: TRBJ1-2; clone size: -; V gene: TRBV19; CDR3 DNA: TGTGCCAGTAGTCTCCAACCGGGCTCCAACTATGGCTACACCTTC; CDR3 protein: CASSLQPGSNYGYTF
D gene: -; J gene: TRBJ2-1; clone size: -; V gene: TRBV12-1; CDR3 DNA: TGTGCCAGCAGGACACCAGGGGGCGGACCTTACAATGAGCAGTTCTTC; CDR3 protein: CASRTPGGGPYNEQFF
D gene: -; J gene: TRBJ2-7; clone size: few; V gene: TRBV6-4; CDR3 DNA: TGTCGAATCCACGAGCAGTACTTC; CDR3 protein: CRIHEQYF
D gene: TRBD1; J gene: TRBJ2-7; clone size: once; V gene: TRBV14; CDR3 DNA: TGTGCCAGCAGCCTAGGACAGGGCCCCTACGAGCAGTACTTC; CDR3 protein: CASSLGQGPYEQYF
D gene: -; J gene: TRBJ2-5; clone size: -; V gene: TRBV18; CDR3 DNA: TGTGCCAGCTCACCCTCTGGTGGCGAGACCCAGTACTTC; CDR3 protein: CASSPSGGETQYF
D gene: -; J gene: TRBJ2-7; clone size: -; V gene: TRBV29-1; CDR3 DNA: TGCAGCGTTAGAACGGACAGTTCCGAGCAGTACTTC; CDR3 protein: CSVRTDSSEQYF